This T cell receptor (beta chain) emerged from a study of spatial heterogeneity in lung cancer. Study-wide context: Detected beta-chain sequences consistently exceeded alpha-chain sequences. Matched bulk RNA-seq provided a T cell module score, and TCR transcript counts in tumor regions correlated strongly with it.

Findings and caveats of the study: One measure, the expanded intratumoral alpha and beta TCR count, tracked tumor mutation counts.

Time point defined: sample taken at primary tumor resection. Unsorted tumor, nontumor lung tissue or cryopreserved PBMC supplied the whole RNA. The J segment lost 1 base and the V segment lost 9 bases, leaving 9 bases of the junction unmatched. Germline lookup yields CDR1 ENHRY and CDR2 SYGVKD. The CDR3 is made up of 15 amino acids. Worth noting for this clonotype: Its antigen is still unknown.

TCRdb fed the 5' RACE reads into MiXCR, producing one record per CDR3 protein. The data show about 16,000 distinct CDR3 sequences, with about 5.8% seen just once and around 10% held by the top ten. Sequencing was performed on lung tumor tissue, taken at surgery. This sequence originates from a female donor with early-stage non-small cell lung cancer. The gene calls are TRBV10-3 and TRBJ2-3, with 8 bases aligning to TRBD2. CDR3 nucleotides: TGTGCCATTGCTCCCGGGAGGGGCGGCACAGATACGCAGTATTTT. Protein product: CAIAPGRGGTDTQYF.